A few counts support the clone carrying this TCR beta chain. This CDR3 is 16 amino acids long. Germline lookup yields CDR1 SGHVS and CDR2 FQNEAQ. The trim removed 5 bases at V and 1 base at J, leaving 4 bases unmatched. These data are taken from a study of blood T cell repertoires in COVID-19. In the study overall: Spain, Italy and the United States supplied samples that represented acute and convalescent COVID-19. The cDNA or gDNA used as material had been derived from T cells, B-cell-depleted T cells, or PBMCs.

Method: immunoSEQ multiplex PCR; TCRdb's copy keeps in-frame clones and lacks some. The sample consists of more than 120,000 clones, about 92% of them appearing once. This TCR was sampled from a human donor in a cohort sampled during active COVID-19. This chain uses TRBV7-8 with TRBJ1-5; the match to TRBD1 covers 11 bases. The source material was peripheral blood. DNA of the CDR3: TGTGCCAGCAGCCGGGACAGGGGGTTAAGCAATCAGCCCCAGCATTTT. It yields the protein CASSRDRGLSNQPQHF.